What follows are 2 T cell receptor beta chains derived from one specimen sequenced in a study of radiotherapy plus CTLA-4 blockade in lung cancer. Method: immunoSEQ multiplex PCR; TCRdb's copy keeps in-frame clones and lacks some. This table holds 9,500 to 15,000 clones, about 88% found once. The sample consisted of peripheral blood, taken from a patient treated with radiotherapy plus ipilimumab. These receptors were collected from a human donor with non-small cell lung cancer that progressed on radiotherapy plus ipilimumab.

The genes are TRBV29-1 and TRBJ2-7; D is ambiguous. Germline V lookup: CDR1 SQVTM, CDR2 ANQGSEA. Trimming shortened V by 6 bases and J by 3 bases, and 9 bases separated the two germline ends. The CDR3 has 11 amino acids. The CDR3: CSVDTYYEQYF. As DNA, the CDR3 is TGCAGCGTCGACACGTACTACGAGCAGTACTTC.

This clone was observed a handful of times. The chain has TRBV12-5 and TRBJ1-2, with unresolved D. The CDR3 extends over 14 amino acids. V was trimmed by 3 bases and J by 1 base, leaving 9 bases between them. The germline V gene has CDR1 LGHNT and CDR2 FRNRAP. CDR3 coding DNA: TGTGCTAGTGGTTTCTTCTCGATTAACTATGGCTACACCTTC. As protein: CASGFFSINYGYTF.